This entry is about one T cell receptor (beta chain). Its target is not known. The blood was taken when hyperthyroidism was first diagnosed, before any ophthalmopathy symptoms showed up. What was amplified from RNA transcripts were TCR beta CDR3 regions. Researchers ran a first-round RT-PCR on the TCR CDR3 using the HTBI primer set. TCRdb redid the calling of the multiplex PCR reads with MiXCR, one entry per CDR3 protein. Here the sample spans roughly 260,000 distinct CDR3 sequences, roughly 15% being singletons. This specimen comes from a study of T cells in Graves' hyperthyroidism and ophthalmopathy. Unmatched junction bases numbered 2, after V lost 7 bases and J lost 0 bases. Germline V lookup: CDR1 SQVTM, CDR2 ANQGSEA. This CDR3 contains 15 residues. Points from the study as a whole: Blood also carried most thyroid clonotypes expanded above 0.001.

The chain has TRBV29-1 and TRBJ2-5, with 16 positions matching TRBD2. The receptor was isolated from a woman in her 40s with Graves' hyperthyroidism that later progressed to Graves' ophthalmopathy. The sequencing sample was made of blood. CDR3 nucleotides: TGCAGCGGGGGACTAGCGGGAGGGGACCAAGAGACCCAGTACTTC. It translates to CSGGLAGGDQETQYF.